The T cell receptor (beta chain) described here comes from a study of cytomegalovirus exposure and HLA in healthy donors. Study-wide results and caveats: Later on, analysis showed that most CMV-associated TCR beta chains appeared to be HLA-restricted. As a later analysis revealed, the rate of TCR association differed by HLA locus, with DRB1 most and HLA-C fewest. For most subjects, TCR beta sequences were reported to predict HLA-A and HLA-B alleles with accuracy.

The CDR3 runs 17 residues. Germline loops: CDR1 SNHLY, CDR2 FYNNEI. PCR amplification relied on 60 Vbeta primers (plus 13 Jbeta primers). TCRdb keeps only in-frame clones here, not all; method: immunoSEQ multiplex PCR. The sample has roughly 150,000 clones, and its top ten clones hold 1.6%. With respect to this clone: Its target is unknown. Germline is not matched at one junction end, which may reflect a read error. Other nucleotide sequences from this sample produce the same CDR3.

The sequenced material came from PBMCs. This TCR came from a woman between 50 and 59 years old in good health and CMV-seronegative. The rearrangement links TRBV2 to TRBJ1-5; tentatively, D is TRBD1 (5 bases). The CDR3 here is CASSGHRIGEGNQPQHF. CDR3 in DNA: TGCGCCAGCAGTGGCCACAGGATTGGGGAGGGCAATCAGCCCCAGCATTTT.